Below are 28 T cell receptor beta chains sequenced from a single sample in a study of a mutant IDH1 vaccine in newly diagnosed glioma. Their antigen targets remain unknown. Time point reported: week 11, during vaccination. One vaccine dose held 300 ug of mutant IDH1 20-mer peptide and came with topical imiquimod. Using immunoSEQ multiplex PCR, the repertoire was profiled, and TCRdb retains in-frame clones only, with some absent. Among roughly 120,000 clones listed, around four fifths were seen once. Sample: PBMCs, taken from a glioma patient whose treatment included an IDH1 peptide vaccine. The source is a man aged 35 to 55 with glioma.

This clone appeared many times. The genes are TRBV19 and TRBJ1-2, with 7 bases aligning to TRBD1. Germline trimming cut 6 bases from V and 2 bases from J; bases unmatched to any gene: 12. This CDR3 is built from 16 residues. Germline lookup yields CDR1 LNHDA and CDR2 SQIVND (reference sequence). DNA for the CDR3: TGTGCCAGTAGCACGCTATCCGGGACAGTCAACTATGGCTACACCTTC. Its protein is CASSTLSGTVNYGYTF.

The chain's CDR3 is CASRYGTHNEQFF. The CDR3 DNA is TGTGCCAGCAGATACGGGACTCACAATGAGCAGTTCTTC. The chain carries TRBV6-5 and TRBJ2-1; D possibly corresponds to TRBD2 (6 bases). V shed 6 bases and J shed 5 bases, with 11 bases lying between them. The length of the CDR3 is 13 residues. Germline V CDR1 and CDR2: MNHEY, SVGAGI.

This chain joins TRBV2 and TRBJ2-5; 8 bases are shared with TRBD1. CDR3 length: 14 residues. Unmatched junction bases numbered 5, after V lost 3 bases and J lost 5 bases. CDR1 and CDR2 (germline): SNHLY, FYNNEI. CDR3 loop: CASSEAGGGETQYF. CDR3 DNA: TGTGCCAGCAGTGAGGCAGGGGGCGGGGAGACCCAGTACTTC.

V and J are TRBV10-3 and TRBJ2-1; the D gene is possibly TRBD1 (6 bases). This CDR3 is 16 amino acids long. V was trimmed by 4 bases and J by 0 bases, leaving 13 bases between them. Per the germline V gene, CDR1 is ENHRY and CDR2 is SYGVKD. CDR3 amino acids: CAISGHQGSSYNEQFF. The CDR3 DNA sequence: TGTGCCATCAGTGGACACCAGGGGAGCTCCTACAATGAGCAGTTCTTC.

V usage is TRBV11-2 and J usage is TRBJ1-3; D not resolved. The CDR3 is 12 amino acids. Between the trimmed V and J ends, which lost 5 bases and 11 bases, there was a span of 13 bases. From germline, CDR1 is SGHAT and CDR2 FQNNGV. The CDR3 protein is CASSPSRWAIYF. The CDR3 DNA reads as TGTGCCAGCAGCCCCTCACGTTGGGCCATATATTTT.

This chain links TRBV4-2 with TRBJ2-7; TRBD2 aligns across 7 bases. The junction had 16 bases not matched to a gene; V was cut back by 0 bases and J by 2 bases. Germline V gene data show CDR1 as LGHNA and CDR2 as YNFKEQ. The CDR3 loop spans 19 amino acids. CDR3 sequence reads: CASSQDSGSGTVVPYEQYF. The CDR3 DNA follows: TGTGCCAGCAGCCAAGATAGCGGGTCAGGGACGGTTGTCCCCTACGAGCAGTACTTC.

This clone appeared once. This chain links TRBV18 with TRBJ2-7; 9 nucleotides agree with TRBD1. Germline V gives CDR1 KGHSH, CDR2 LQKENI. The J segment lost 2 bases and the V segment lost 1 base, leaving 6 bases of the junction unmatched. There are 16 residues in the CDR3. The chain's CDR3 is CASSPLDRGRAYEQYF. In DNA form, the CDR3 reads TGTGCCAGCTCACCACTGGACAGGGGACGGGCCTACGAGCAGTACTTC.

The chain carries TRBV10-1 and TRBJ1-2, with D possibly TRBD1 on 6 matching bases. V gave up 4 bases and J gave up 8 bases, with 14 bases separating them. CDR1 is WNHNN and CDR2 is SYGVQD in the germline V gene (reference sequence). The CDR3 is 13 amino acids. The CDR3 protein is CASSGNRAWGYTF. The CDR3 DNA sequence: TGCGCCAGCAGTGGGAACAGGGCGTGGGGCTACACCTTC.

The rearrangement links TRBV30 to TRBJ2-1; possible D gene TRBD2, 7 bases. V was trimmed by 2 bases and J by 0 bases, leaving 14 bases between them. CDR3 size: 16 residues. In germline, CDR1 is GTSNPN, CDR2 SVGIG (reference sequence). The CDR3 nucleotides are TGTGCCTGGAGTCGGCGGGGGCTAGACTCCTACAATGAGCAGTTCTTC. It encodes CAWSRRGLDSYNEQFF.

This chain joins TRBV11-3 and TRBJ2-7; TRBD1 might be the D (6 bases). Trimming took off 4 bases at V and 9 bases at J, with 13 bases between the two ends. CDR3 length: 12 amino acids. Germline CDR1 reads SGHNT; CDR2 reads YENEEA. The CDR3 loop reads CASSSEQGAQYF. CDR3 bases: TGTGCCAGCAGCTCAGAACAGGGTGCGCAGTACTTC.

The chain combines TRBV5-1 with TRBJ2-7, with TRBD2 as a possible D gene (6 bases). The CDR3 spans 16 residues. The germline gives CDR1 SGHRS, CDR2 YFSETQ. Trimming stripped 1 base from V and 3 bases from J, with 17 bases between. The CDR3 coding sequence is TGCGCCAGCAGCTTGACAGGCAGCGGGTCGGGCTACGAGCAGTACTTC. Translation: CASSLTGSGSGYEQYF. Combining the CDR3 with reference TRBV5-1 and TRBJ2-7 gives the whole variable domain KAGVTQTPRYLIKTRGQQVTLSCSPISGHRSVSWYQQTPGQGLQFLFEYFSETQRNKGNFPGRFSGRQFSNSRSEMNVSTLELGDSALYLCASSLTGSGSGYEQYFGPGTRLTVT.

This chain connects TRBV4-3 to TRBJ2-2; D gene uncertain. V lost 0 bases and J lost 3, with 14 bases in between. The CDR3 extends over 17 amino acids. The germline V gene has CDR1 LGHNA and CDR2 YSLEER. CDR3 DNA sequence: TGCGCCAGCAGCCAAGATGCAAACCCGCGTGACACCGGGGAGCTGTTTTTT. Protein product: CASSQDANPRDTGELFF.

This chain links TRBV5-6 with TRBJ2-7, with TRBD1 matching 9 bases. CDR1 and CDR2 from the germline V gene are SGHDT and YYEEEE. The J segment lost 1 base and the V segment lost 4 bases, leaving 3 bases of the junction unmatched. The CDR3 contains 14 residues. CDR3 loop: CASSPGQGSYEQYF. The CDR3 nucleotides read TGTGCCAGCAGCCCGGGACAGGGATCCTACGAGCAGTACTTC.

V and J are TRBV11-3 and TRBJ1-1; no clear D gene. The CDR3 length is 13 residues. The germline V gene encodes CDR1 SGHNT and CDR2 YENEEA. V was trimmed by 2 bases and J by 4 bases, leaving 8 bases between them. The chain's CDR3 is CASSLRVATEAFF. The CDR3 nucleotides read TGTGCCAGCAGCTTAAGGGTGGCCACTGAAGCTTTCTTT.

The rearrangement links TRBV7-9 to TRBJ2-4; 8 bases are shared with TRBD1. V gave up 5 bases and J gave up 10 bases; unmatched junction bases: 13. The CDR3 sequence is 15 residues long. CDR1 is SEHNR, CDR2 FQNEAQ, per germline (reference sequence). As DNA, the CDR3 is TGTGCCAGCAGCCCGACAGGGGCCGGGCCCGGAATTCAGTACTTC. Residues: CASSPTGAGPGIQYF.

Written as DNA, the CDR3 is TGCGCCAGCAAGAAGAGGAGGGATGTATATAATTCACCCCTCCACTTT. Translated, it gives CASKKRRDVYNSPLHF. This sequence joins TRBV23-1 and TRBJ1-6; no definite D call. TRBV23-1 is marked as an open reading frame, function uncertain. CDR3 length: 16 residues. Trimming took 7 bases from V and 4 from J, leaving 17 bases between them.

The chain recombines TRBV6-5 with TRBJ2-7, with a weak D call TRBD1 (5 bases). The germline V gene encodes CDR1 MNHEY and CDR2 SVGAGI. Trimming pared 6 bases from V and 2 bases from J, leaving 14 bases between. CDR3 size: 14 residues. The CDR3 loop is CASSKTRGPYEQYF. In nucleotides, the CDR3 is TGTGCCAGCAGCAAGACAAGGGGTCCCTACGAGCAGTACTTC.

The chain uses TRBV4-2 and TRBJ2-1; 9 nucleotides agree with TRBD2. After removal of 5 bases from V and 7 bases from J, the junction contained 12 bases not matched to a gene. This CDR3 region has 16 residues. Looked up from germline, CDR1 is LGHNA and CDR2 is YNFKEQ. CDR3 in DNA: TGTGCCAGCAGCATACATGTCGCGGGAGGGGCGAATGAGCAGTTCTTC. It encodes CASSIHVAGGANEQFF.

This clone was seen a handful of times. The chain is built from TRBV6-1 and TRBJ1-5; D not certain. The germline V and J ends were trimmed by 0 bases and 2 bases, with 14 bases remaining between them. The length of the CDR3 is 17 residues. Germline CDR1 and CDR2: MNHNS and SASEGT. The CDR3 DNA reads TGTGCCAGCAGTGAAGCCCCTACAGAGGCAGGCAATCAGCCCCAGCATTTT. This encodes CASSEAPTEAGNQPQHF.

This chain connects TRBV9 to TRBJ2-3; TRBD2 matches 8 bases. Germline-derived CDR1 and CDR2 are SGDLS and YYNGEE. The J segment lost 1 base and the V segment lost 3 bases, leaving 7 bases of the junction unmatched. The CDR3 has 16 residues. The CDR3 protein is CASSALAGTGTDTQYF. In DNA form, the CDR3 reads TGTGCCAGCAGCGCCTTAGCGGGAACCGGCACAGATACGCAGTATTTT.

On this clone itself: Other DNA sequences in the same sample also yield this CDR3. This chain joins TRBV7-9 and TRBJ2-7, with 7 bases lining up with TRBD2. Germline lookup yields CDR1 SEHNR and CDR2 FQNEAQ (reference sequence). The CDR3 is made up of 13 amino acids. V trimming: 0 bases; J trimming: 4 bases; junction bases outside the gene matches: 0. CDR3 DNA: TGTGCCAGCAGCTTAGCGGGAGGGTACGAGCAGTACTTC. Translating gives CASSLAGGYEQYF.

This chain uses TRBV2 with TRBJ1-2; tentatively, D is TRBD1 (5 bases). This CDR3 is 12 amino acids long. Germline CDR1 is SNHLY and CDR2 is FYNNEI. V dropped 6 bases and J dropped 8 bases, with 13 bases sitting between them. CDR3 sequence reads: CASSLGETGYTF. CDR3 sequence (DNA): TGTGCCAGCAGCTTGGGGGAAACAGGCTACACCTTC.

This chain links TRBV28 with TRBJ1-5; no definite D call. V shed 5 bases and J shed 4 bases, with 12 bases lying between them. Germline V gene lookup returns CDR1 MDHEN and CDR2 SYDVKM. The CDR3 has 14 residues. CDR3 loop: CASSPPPTNQPQHF. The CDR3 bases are TGTGCCAGCAGTCCCCCTCCAACGAATCAGCCCCAGCATTTT.

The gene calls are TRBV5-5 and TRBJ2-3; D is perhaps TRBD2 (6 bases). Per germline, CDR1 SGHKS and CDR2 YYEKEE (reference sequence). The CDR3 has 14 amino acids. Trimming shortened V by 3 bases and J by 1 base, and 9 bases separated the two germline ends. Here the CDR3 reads CASSWSGGTDTQYF. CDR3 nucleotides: TGTGCCAGCAGCTGGTCGGGGGGCACAGATACGCAGTATTTT.

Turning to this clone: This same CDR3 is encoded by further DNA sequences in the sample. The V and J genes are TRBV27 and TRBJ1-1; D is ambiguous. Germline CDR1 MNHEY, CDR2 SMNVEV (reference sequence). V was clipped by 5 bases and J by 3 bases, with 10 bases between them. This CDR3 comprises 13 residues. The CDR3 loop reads CASSHTWDTEAFF. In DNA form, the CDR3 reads TGTGCCAGCAGTCACACTTGGGACACTGAAGCTTTCTTT.

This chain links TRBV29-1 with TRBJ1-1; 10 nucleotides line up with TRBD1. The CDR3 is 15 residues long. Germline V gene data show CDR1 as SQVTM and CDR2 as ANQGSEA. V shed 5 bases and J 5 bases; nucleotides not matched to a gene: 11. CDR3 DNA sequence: TGCAGCGTTCGCGGGACAGGGGTTAAGGATACTGAAGCTTTCTTT. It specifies CSVRGTGVKDTEAFF.

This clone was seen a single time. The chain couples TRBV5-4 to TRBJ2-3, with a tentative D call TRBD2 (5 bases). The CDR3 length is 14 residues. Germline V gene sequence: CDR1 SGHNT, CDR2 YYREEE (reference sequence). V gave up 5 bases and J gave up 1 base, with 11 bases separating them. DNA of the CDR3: TGTGCCAGCAGTCCGGTGCGGGGCACAGATACGCAGTATTTT. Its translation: CASSPVRGTDTQYF.

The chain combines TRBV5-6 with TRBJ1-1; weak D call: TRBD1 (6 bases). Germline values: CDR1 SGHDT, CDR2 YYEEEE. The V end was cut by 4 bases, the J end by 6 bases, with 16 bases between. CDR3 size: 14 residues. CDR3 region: CASSRYRAAAEAFF. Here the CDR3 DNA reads TGTGCCAGCAGCAGGTACAGGGCCGCAGCTGAAGCTTTCTTT.